These 21 T cell receptor beta chains were sequenced from one sample in a study of naive and memory T cell subsets. Two oligonucleotides, mixed equimolar, formed the beta constant-region primer covering TRBC1 and TRBC2. Via MiXCR, TCRdb re-called the UMI-ligation and nested PCR reads, giving one row per CDR3 protein. Among around 29,000 distinct CDR3 sequences listed, about 10% were seen once. Material for sequencing was effector memory CD4+ T cells from blood. As for subset: effector memory, CD45RA- CD27-. Source of these receptors: a human donor in good health.

In its sample, this clonotype was seen many times. V usage is TRBV29-1 and J usage is TRBJ1-2; no reliable D call. CDR1 SQVTM and CDR2 ANQGSEA come from the germline V gene. This CDR3 has 13 residues. V lost 7 bases and J 8 bases, leaving 20 bases between the germline ends. The CDR3 loop reads CSAAVGWSGGYTF. CDR3 coding DNA: TGCAGCGCTGCGGTTGGGTGGAGCGGCGGCTACACCTTC.

This clonotype was counted only a few times. The chain is built from TRBV6-2 or TRBV6-3 and TRBJ2-5; 9 bases are shared with TRBD1. This CDR3 spans 13 amino acids. With V trimmed by 5 bases and J by 4 bases, 2 bases remained unmatched. Germline values: CDR1 MNHEY, CDR2 SVGEGT. In nucleotides, the CDR3 is TGTGCCAGCAGTATGACAGGGGGAGAGACCCAGTACTTC. It is translated as CASSMTGGETQYF.

This sequence joins TRBV11-2 and TRBJ1-1; weak D call: TRBD1 (6 bases). The CDR3 sequence is 13 residues long. The germline V and J ends were trimmed by 5 bases and 1 base, with 8 bases remaining between them. Per germline, CDR1 SGHAT and CDR2 FQNNGV. The CDR3 DNA reads as TGTGCCAGCAGCCGACAGGCGAACACTGAAGCTTTCTTT. Its protein product is CASSRQANTEAFF.

The chain recombines TRBV10-3 with TRBJ1-2; possible D gene TRBD1, 5 bases. Trimming left V 7 bases short and J 2 bases short, with 11 bases between. CDR1 and CDR2 (germline): ENHRY, SYGVKD. The CDR3 is made up of 13 amino acids. CDR3 sequence: CAITGGFNYGYTF. The CDR3 DNA follows: TGTGCCATCACGGGGGGATTCAACTATGGCTACACCTTC.

Many counts were recorded for this clonotype. This chain uses TRBV30 with TRBJ1-1; D gene ambiguous. The germline V gene has CDR1 GTSNPN and CDR2 SVGIG (reference sequence). V lost 1 base and J 7 bases, leaving 19 bases between the germline ends. This CDR3 spans 15 amino acids. CDR3 loop: CAWSGAPIRTNEAFF. DNA for the CDR3: TGTGCCTGGAGTGGCGCCCCAATCAGAACAAATGAAGCTTTCTTT.

The chain uses TRBV6-2 or TRBV6-3 and TRBJ1-4; TRBD1 aligns across 12 bases. This CDR3 spans 18 amino acids. Germline V gene data show CDR1 as MNHEY and CDR2 as SVGEGT. The V segment lost 4 bases and the J segment 3 bases; nucleotides outside the gene matches: 9. The CDR3 DNA reads TGTGCCAGCAGTTCCCCCGGGACAGGGGGCGCCTCTAATGAAAAACTGTTTTTT. This translates into CASSSPGTGGASNEKLFF.

The chain carries TRBV9 and TRBJ2-7, with D possibly TRBD2 on 5 matching bases. Trimming left V 0 bases short and J 7 bases short, with 11 bases between. CDR3 length: 13 amino acids. Germline CDR1 reads SGDLS; CDR2 reads YYNGEE. Here the CDR3 DNA reads TGTGCCAGCAGCGTAGGGGGAGCACGGGAGCAGTACTTC. Amino acids: CASSVGGAREQYF.

Only a few counts were recorded for this clonotype. The genes are TRBV10-3 and TRBJ1-1; weak D call: TRBD1 (6 bases). V was pared by 4 bases and J by 0 bases, with 12 bases between. This CDR3 has 15 amino acids. Germline CDR1 reads ENHRY; CDR2 reads SYGVKD. The CDR3 spells CAISAEGELNTEAFF. DNA of the CDR3: TGTGCCATCAGTGCCGAGGGGGAATTGAACACTGAAGCTTTCTTT.

This clonotype was seen many times. The chain carries TRBV10-3 and TRBJ2-7; TRBD1 or TRBD2 may be the D gene (6 bases each). The germline gives CDR1 ENHRY, CDR2 SYGVKD. There are 15 residues in the CDR3. Trimming took 2 bases from V and 2 from J, leaving 13 bases between them. CDR3 loop: CAISEDRGHPYEQYF. The DNA of the CDR3 is TGTGCCATCAGTGAGGATCGGGGGCACCCCTACGAGCAGTACTTC.

This clonotype was picked up many times. In DNA, the CDR3 is TGCGCCAGCAGCACCTCGACAGGGCCGGAGACCCAGTACTTC. Translating gives CASSTSTGPETQYF. The chain joins TRBV5-1 to TRBJ2-5; 7 bases match TRBD1. Looked up from germline, CDR1 is SGHRS and CDR2 is YFSETQ. Losses at the gene ends were 4 bases for V and 5 bases for J; bases not matched to a gene: 8. The CDR3 length is 14 residues.

This clonotype rates as medium-sized. The chain joins TRBV10-2 to TRBJ2-7; possibly TRBD2 for D (7 bases). Trimming shortened V by 6 bases and J by 2 bases, and 11 bases separated the two germline ends. Germline V gene lookup returns CDR1 WSHSY and CDR2 SAAADI. The CDR3 spans 13 residues. The CDR3 here is CASRSGGPYEQYF. CDR3 nucleotide sequence: TGCGCCAGCAGGTCGGGGGGCCCCTACGAGCAGTACTTC.

V is TRBV14 and J is TRBJ2-3; D is unresolved. This CDR3 comprises 15 residues. Trimming took 2 bases from V and 1 from J, leaving 10 bases between them. Germline CDR1 and CDR2: SGHDN and FVKESK. The CDR3 here is CASSQSRQGTDTQYF. CDR3 nucleotides: TGTGCCAGCAGCCAATCTAGGCAGGGCACAGATACGCAGTATTTT.

This clonotype has only a few counts. The chain links TRBV24-1 to TRBJ2-3; perhaps TRBD2 as D (6 bases). V was trimmed by 4 bases and J by 4 bases, leaving 11 bases between them. The CDR3 is 14 amino acids. CDR1 and CDR2 from the germline V gene are KGHDR and SFDVKD. The CDR3 DNA follows: TGTGCCACCAGTGACCTCCGGAGGGCAGATACGCAGTATTTT. It codes for CATSDLRRADTQYF.

In its sample, this clonotype was seen a few times. The rearrangement links TRBV3-1 to TRBJ1-1; no firm D call. V lost 1 base to trimming and J lost 4 bases, with 10 bases between them. Germline CDR1 is LGHDT and CDR2 is YNNKEL (reference sequence). The CDR3 runs 14 residues. The CDR3 loop reads CASSQGQFGTEAFF. The DNA for the CDR3 is TGTGCCAGCAGCCAAGGGCAGTTTGGCACTGAAGCTTTCTTT.

This clonotype has only a few counts. The chain recombines TRBV12-3 or TRBV12-4 with TRBJ2-7; tentative D call: TRBD2 (6 bases). This CDR3 is 18 amino acids long. V lost 3 bases and J 0 bases, leaving 21 bases between the germline ends. In nucleotides, the CDR3 is TGTGCCAGCAGTTTTCGAGTGGGAGGAATGGGGGGCTCCTACGAGCAGTACTTC. It yields the protein CASSFRVGGMGGSYEQYF.

The genes are TRBV20-1 and TRBJ2-7, with 7 bases matching TRBD1. This CDR3 spans 19 amino acids. Germline V lookup: CDR1 DFQATT, CDR2 SNEGSKA (reference sequence). The J segment lost 6 bases and the V segment lost 2 bases, leaving 25 bases of the junction unmatched. CDR3 residues: CSARPPPGQQVFATLEQYF. The CDR3 region has the DNA TGCAGTGCTAGACCCCCCCCGGGACAGCAAGTCTTTGCTACTCTCGAGCAGTACTTC.

The J gene is TRBJ2-5, the V gene TRBV20-1; 14 bases align to TRBD2. This CDR3 has 16 residues. The junction had 5 bases not matched to a gene; V was cut back by 0 bases and J by 5 bases. The V gene's germline CDR1 is DFQATT and CDR2 SNEGSKA (reference sequence). In DNA form, the CDR3 reads TGCAGTGCTAGAGATTCCAGGACTAGCGGGAGGGAGACCCAGTACTTC. This gives the protein CSARDSRTSGRETQYF.

This clonotype has a count of ten or more. The chain employs TRBV7-2 and TRBJ1-6; no definite D call. V lost 5 bases, J lost 8 bases, and 16 bases lay in between. CDR3 size: 15 residues. CDR1 and CDR2 from the germline V gene are SGHTA and FQGNSA. The CDR3: CASSVDRADHSPLHF. The CDR3 nucleotides read TGTGCCAGCAGCGTCGACCGGGCCGATCATTCACCCCTCCACTTT.

The chain joins TRBV12-3 or TRBV12-4 to TRBJ1-5; TRBD1 matches at 7 bases. The CDR3 is made up of 14 amino acids. After removal of 3 bases from V and 4 bases from J, the junction contained 3 bases not matched to a gene. The DNA of the CDR3 is TGTGCCAGCAGTTTCAGGGGGAGGAATCAGCCCCAGCATTTT. Translating it yields CASSFRGRNQPQHF.

The table lists this clonotype with many counts. This chain connects TRBV7-8 to TRBJ2-1, with D unresolved. Between the trimmed V and J ends, which lost 0 bases and 0 bases, there was a span of 6 bases. The CDR3 contains 15 residues. Per germline, CDR1 SGHVS and CDR2 FQNEAQ. Here the CDR3 reads CASSLAPSSYNEQFF. The DNA for the CDR3 is TGTGCCAGCAGCTTAGCTCCTAGCTCCTACAATGAGCAGTTCTTC.

This clonotype showed up just a few times. The chain joins TRBV6-2 or TRBV6-3 to TRBJ1-1; TRBD1 matches 7 bases. V shed 7 bases, J shed 1 base, and the junction held 21 bases outside the gene matches. Looked up from germline, CDR1 is MNHEY and CDR2 is SVGEGT. CDR3 length: 19 amino acids. The CDR3 here is CASTNIRTGLAFGNTEAFF. CDR3 DNA: TGTGCCAGCACCAACATAAGGACAGGACTCGCCTTCGGGAACACTGAAGCTTTCTTT.